The TCR beta chain under discussion was sequenced for a study of cytomegalovirus exposure and HLA in healthy donors. A multiplex PCR was run with 60 Vbeta primers and 13 Jbeta primers. Using immunoSEQ multiplex PCR, the repertoire was profiled, and TCRdb retains in-frame clones only, with some absent. The table lists about 160,000 clones, about three quarters of them singletons. This TCR derives from a female donor in good health and CMV-seronegative. Sequencing was carried out using PBMCs.

The CDR3 is CASSIGQATNEKLFF. CDR3 sequence (DNA): TGTGCCAGCAGTATCGGACAGGCAACTAATGAAAAACTGTTTTTT. This chain links TRBV27 with TRBJ1-4; the match to TRBD1 covers 7 bases. There are 15 residues in the CDR3. Trimming at V came to 5 bases and at J to 0 bases, leaving 3 bases not matched to a gene. CDR1 is MNHEY and CDR2 is SMNVEV in the germline V gene (reference sequence).